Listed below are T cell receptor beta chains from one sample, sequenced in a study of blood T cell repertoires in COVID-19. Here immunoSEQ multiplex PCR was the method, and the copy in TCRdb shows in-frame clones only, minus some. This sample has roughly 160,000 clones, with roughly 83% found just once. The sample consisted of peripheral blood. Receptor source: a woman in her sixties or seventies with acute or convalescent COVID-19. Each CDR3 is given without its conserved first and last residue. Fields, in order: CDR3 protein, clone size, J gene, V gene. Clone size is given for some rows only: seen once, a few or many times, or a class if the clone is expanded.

cdr3_aa: ASSLSLNTEAF
clone_size: NA
j_call: TRBJ1-1
v_call: TRBV19

cdr3_aa: ASSFTASSGGYNEQF
clone_size: NA
j_call: TRBJ2-1
v_call: TRBV7-8

cdr3_aa: ASSESRQGVSNQPQH
clone_size: NA
j_call: TRBJ1-5
v_call: TRBV10-2

cdr3_aa: ASSPAGNRETQY
clone_size: NA
j_call: TRBJ2-5
v_call: TRBV18

cdr3_aa: ASSQGQAYEQY
clone_size: NA
j_call: TRBJ2-7
v_call: TRBV3-1/TRBV3-2

cdr3_aa: ASSHGLTSGGETQY
clone_size: NA
j_call: TRBJ2-5
v_call: TRBV4-1

cdr3_aa: SAPDYGYT
clone_size: once
j_call: TRBJ1-2
v_call: TRBV20-1

cdr3_aa: ASSPGTSGGHEQF
clone_size: NA
j_call: TRBJ2-1
v_call: TRBV5-8

cdr3_aa: ASSSRRASTDTQY
clone_size: NA
j_call: TRBJ2-3
v_call: TRBV7-6

cdr3_aa: ASSYQTGFGNEQF
clone_size: NA
j_call: TRBJ2-1
v_call: TRBV6-4

cdr3_aa: ASSFSGVANTEAF
clone_size: once
j_call: TRBJ1-1
v_call: TRBV6-2/TRBV6-3

cdr3_aa: ASSVISGTRRGGYT
clone_size: NA
j_call: TRBJ1-2
v_call: TRBV9

cdr3_aa: ASSPDLEQY
clone_size: once
j_call: TRBJ2-7
v_call: TRBV18

cdr3_aa: ASSSGLGDMNTEAF
clone_size: NA
j_call: TRBJ1-1
v_call: TRBV5-6

cdr3_aa: ASSQDTTGSLTEAF
clone_size: once
j_call: TRBJ1-1
v_call: TRBV4-3

cdr3_aa: ASSFPSGGESEQY
clone_size: NA
j_call: TRBJ2-7
v_call: TRBV7-9

cdr3_aa: ASSVTGTVSGNTIY
clone_size: NA
j_call: TRBJ1-3
v_call: TRBV9

cdr3_aa: ASSYSDRRTEAF
clone_size: NA
j_call: TRBJ1-1
v_call: TRBV6-5

cdr3_aa: ASRGGRGWPYEQY
clone_size: NA
j_call: TRBJ2-7
v_call: TRBV6-5

cdr3_aa: ASNHNRGPGNTIY
clone_size: NA
j_call: TRBJ1-3
v_call: TRBV28

cdr3_aa: ASSRTTSGGKETQY
clone_size: NA
j_call: TRBJ2-5
v_call: TRBV7-7

cdr3_aa: ASSLGPGTGKAF
clone_size: NA
j_call: TRBJ1-1
v_call: TRBV7-9

cdr3_aa: ASSFSTGGTVHEQY
clone_size: NA
j_call: TRBJ2-7
v_call: TRBV7-2

cdr3_aa: ASSADRGSNTEAF
clone_size: NA
j_call: TRBJ1-1
v_call: TRBV7-2

cdr3_aa: ASSRSGETYNEQF
clone_size: NA
j_call: TRBJ2-1
v_call: TRBV11-3

cdr3_aa: ASRAGRNEKLF
clone_size: few
j_call: TRBJ1-4
v_call: TRBV2

cdr3_aa: ASSQDGGGLGNTIY
clone_size: NA
j_call: TRBJ1-3
v_call: TRBV4-3

cdr3_aa: ASSTLTASGNTIY
clone_size: NA
j_call: TRBJ1-3
v_call: TRBV19